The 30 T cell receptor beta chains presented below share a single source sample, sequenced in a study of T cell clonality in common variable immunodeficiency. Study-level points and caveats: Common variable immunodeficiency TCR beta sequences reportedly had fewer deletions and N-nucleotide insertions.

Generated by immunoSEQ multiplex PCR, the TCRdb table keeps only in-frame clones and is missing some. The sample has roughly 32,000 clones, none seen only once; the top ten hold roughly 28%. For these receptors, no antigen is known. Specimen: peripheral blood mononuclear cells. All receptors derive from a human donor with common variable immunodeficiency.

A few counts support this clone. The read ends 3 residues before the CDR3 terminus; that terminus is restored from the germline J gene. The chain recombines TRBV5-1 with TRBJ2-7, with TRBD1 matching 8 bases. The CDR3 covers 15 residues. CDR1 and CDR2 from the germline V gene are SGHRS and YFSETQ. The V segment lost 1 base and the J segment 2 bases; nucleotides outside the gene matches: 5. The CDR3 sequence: CASSLLGRGPYEQYF. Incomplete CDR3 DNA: TGCGCCAGCAGCTTGTTGGGCAGGGGGCCCTACGAG.

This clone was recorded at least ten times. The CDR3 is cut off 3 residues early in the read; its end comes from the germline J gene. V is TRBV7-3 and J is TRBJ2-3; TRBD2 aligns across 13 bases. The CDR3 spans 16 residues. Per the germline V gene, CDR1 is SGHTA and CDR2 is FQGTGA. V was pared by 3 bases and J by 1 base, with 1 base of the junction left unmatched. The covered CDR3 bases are TGTGCCAGCAGCTTCGGACTAGCGGGAGGCACAGATACG. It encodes CASSFGLAGGTDT. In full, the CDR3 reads CASSFGLAGGTDTQYF.

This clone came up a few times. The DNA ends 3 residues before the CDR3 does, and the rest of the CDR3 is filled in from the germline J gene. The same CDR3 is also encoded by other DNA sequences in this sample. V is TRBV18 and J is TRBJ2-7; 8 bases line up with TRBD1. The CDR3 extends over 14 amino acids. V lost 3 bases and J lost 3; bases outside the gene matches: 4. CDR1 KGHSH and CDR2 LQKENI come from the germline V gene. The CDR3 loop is CASSPGTGNYEQYF. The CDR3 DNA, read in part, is TGTGCCAGCTCACCCGGGACAGGCAACTACGAG.

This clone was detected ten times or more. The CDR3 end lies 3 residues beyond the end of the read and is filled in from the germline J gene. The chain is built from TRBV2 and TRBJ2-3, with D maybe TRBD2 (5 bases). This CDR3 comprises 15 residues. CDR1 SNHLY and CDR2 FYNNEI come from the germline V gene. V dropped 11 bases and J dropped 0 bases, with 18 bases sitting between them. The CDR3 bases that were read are TGTGCCGGTACGACCGGGGTGGCGAGCACAGATACG. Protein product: CAGTTGVASTDT. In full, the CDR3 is CAGTTGVASTDTQYF. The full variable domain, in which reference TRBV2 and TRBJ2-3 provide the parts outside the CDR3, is EPEVTQTPSHQVTQMGQEVILRCVPISNHLYFYWYRQILGQKVEFLVSFYNNEISEKSEIFDDQFSVERPDGSNFTLKIRSTKLEDSAMYFCAGTTGVASTDTQYFGPGTRLTVL.

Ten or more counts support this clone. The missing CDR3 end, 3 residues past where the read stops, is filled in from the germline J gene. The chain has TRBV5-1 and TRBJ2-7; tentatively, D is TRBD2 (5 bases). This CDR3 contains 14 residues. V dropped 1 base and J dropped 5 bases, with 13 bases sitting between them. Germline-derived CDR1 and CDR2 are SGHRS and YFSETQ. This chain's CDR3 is CASSLRGIDHEQYF. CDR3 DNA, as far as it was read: TGCGCCAGCAGCTTGCGGGGAATTGATCACGAG.

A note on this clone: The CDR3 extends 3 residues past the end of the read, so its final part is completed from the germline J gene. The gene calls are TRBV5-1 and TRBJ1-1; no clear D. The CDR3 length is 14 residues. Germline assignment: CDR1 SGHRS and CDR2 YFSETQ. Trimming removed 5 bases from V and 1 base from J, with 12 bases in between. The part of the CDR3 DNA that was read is TGCGCCAGCAGATCCAGAATTTCGAACACTGAA. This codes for CASRSRISNTE. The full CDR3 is CASRSRISNTEAFF.

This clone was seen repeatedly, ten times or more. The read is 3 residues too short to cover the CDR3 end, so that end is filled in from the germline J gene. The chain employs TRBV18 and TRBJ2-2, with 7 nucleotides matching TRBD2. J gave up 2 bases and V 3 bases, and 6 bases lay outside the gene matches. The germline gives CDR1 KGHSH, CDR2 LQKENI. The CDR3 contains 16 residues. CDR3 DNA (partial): TGTGCCAGCTCACCTGTAGCGGGTGGCAACACCGGGGAG. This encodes CASSPVAGGNTGE. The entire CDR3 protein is CASSPVAGGNTGELFF.

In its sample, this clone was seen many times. The CDR3 loop is CASSLDPGYEQYF. CDR3 bases read: TGTGCCAGCAGCTTAGATCCGGGGTACGAG. The chain uses TRBV11-2 and TRBJ2-7; weak D call: TRBD2 (5 bases). The read terminates 3 residues before the CDR3 end, so the remaining end is supplied by the germline J gene. Trimming took off 0 bases at V and 4 bases at J, with 7 bases between the two ends. The CDR3 length is 13 residues. From germline, CDR1 is SGHAT and CDR2 FQNNGV.

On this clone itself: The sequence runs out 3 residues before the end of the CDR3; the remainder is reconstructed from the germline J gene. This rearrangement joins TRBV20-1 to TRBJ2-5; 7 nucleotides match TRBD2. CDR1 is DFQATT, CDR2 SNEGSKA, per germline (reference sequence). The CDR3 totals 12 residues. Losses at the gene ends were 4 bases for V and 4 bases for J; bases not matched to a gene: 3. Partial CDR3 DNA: TGCAGTGCTATATTAGCGGGAGAGACC. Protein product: CSAILAGET. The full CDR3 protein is CSAILAGETQYF.

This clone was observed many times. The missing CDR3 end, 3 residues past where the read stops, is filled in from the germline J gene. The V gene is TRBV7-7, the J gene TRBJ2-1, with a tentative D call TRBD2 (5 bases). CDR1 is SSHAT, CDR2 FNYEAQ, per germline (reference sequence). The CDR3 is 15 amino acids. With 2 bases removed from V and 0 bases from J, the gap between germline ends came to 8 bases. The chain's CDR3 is CASSLSGSSYNEQFF. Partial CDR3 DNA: TGTGCCAGCAGCTTAAGCGGCAGCTCCTACAATGAG.

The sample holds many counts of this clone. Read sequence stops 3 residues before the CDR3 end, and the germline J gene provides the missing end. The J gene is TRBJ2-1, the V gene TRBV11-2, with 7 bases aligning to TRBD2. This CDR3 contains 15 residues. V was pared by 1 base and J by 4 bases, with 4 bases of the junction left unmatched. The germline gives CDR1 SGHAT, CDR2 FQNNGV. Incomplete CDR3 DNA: TGTGCCAGCAGCTTAGTTCCAGCGGGATACAATGAG. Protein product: CASSLVPAGYNE. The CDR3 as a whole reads CASSLVPAGYNEQFF. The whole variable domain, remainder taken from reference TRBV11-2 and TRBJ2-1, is EAGVAQSPRYKIIEKRQSVAFWCNPISGHATLYWYQQILGQGPKLLIQFQNNGVVDDSQLPKDRFSAERLKGVDSTLKIQPAKLEDSAVYLCASSLVPAGYNEQFFGPGTRLTVL.

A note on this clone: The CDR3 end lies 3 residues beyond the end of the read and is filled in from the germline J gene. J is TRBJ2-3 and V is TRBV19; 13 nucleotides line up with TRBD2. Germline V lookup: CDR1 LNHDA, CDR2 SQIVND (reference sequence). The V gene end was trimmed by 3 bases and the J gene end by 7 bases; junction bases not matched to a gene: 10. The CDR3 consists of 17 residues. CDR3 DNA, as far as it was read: TGTGCCAGTAGTATTTCCCCGGGACTAGCGGGAATCTATACG. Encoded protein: CASSISPGLAGIYT. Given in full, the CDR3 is CASSISPGLAGIYTQYF.

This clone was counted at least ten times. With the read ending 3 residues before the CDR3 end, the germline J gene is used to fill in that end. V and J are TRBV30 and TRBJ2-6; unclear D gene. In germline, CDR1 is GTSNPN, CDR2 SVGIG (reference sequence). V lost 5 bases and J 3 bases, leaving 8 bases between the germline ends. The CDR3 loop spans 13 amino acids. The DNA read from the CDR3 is TGTGCCTGGTTCACTATTGGGGCCAACGTC. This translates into CAWFTIGANV. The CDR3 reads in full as CAWFTIGANVLTF.

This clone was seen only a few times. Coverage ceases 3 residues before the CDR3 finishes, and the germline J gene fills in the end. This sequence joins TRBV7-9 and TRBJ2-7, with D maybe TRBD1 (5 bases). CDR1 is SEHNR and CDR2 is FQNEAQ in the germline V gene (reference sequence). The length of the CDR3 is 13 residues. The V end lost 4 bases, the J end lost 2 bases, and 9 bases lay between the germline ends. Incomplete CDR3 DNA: TGTGCCAGCAGCTCGACAGAGACCTACGAG. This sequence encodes CASSSTETYE. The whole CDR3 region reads CASSSTETYEQYF.

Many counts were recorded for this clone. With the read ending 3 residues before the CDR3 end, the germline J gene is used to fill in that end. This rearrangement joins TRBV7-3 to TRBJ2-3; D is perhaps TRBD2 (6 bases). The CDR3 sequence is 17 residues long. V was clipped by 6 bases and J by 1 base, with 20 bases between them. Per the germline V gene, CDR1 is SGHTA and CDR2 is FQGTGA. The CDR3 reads CASSWVRSGGRTDTQYF. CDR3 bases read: TGTGCCAGCAGTTGGGTCCGGAGCGGAGGGCGCACAGATACG.

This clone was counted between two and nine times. Partial CDR3 DNA: TGTGCCAGTAGTATCGCAGCGTTTGCCTACAATGAG. It encodes CASSIAAFAYNE. The complete CDR3 reads CASSIAAFAYNEQFF. This chain connects TRBV19 to TRBJ2-1; D not resolved. The read terminates 3 residues before the CDR3 end, so the remaining end is supplied by the germline J gene. The CDR3 is 15 residues long. Germline V gene sequence: CDR1 LNHDA, CDR2 SQIVND (reference sequence). Deletions cut 3 bases from V and 2 bases from J, with 11 bases between.

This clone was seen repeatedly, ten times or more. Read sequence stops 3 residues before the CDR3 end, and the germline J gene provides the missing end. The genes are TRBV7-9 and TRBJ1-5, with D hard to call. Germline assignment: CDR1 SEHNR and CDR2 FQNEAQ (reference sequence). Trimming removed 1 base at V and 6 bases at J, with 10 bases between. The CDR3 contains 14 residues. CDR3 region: CASSLENNGQPQHF. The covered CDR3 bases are TGTGCCAGCAGCTTAGAAAATAACGGTCAGCCC. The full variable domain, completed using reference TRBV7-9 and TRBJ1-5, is DTGVSQNPRHKITKRGQNVTFRCDPISEHNRLYWYRQTLGQGPEFLTYFQNEAQLEKSRLLSDRFSAERPKGSFSTLEIQRTEQGDSAMYLCASSLENNGQPQHFGDGTRLSIL.

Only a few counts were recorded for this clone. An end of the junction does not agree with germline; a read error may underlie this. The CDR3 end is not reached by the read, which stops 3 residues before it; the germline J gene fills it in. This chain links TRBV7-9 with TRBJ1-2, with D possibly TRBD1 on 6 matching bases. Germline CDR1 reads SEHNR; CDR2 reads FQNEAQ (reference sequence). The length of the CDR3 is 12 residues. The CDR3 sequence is CSSQGQNYGYTF. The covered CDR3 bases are TGTTCCAGCCAAGGACAGAATTATGGC.

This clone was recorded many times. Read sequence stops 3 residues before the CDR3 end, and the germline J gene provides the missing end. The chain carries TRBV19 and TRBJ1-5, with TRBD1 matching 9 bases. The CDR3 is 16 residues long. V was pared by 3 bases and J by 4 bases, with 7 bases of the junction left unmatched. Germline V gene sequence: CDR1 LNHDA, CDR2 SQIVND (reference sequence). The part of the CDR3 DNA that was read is TGTGCCAGTAGTATGGTCCCGACAGGGGGTAATCAGCCC. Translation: CASSMVPTGGNQP. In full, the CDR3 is CASSMVPTGGNQPQHF.

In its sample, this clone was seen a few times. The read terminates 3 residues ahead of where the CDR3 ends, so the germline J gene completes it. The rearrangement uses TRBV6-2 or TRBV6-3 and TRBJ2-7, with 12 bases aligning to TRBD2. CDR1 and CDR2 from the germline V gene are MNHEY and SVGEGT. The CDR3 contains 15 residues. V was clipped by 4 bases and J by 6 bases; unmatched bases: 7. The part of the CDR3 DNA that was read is TGTGCCAGCAGTTCGACTAGCGGGAGTTCTTCCGAG. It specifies CASSSTSGSSSE. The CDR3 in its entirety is CASSSTSGSSSEQYF.

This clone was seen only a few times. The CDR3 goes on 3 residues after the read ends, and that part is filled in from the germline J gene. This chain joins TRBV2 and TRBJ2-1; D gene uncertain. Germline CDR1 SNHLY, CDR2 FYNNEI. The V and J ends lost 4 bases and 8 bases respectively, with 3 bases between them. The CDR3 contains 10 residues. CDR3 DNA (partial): TGTGCCAGCAGTGGGCATGAG. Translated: CASSGHE. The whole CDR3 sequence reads CASSGHEQFF.

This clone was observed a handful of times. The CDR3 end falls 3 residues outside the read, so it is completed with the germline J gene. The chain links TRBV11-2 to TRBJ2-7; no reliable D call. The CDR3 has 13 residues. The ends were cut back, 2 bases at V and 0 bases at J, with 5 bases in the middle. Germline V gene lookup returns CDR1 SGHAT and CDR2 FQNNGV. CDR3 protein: CASSLPVSYEQYF. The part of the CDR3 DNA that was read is TGTGCCAGCAGCTTACCCGTCTCCTACGAG.

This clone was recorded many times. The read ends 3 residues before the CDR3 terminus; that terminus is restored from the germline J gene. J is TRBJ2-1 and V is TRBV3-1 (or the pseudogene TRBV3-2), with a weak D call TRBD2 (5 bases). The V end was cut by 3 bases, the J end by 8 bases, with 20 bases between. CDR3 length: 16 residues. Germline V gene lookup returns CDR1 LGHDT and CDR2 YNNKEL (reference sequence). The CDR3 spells CASSQRAERPRYEQFF. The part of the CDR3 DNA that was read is TGTGCCAGCAGCCAGAGGGCTGAGCGGCCTAGGTATGAG.

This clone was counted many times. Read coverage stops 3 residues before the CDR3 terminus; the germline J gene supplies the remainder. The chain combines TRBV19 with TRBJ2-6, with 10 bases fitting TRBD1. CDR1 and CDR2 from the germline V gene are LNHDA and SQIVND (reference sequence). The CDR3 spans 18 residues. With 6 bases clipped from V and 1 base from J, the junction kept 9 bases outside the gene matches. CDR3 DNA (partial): TGTGCCAGTAGCACCTGGACAGGGGGTGGGTCTGGGGCCAACGTC. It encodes CASSTWTGGGSGANV. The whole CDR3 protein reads CASSTWTGGGSGANVLTF.

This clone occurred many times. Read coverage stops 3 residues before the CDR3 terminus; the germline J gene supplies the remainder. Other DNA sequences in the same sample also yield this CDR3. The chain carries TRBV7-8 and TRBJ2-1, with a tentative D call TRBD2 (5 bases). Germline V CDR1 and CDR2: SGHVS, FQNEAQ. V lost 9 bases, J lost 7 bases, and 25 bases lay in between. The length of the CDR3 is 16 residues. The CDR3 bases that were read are TGTGCCAGACTACCCGGCCCTGGTGGGCCGGGGAATGAG. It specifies CARLPGPGGPGNE. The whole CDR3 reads CARLPGPGGPGNEQFF.

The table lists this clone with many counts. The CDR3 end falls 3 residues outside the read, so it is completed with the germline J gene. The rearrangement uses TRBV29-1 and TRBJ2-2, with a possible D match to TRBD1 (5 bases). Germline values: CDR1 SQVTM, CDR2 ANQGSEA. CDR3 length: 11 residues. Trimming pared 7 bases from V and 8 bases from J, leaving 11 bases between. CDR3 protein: CSGKGVGELFF. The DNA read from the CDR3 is TGCAGCGGAAAAGGGGTAGGGGAG.

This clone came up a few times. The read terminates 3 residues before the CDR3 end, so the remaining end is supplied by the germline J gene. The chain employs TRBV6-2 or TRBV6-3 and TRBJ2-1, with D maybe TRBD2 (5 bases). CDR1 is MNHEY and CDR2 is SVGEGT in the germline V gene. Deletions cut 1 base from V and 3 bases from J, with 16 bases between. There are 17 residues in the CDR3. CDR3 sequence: CASSYWTLKSGYNEQFF. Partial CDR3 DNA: TGTGCCAGCAGTTACTGGACCTTGAAGAGCGGCTACAATGAG.

Incomplete CDR3 DNA: TGTGCCAGCAGTCCCCTTCGCTCTACCACCGGGGAG. Amino acid sequence: CASSPLRSTTGE. The complete CDR3 reads CASSPLRSTTGELFF. The V and J genes are TRBV2 and TRBJ2-2, with D unclear. With the read ending 3 residues before the CDR3 end, the germline J gene is used to fill in that end. V was shortened by 5 bases and J by 4 bases, with 14 bases between the two germline ends. CDR3 size: 15 residues. Germline V gene lookup returns CDR1 SNHLY and CDR2 FYNNEI.

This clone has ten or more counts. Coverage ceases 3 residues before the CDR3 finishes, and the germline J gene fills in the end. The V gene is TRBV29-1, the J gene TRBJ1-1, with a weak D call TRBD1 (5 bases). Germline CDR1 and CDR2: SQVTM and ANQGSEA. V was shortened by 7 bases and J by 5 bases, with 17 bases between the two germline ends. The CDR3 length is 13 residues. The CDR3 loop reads CSEVGGEGTEAFF. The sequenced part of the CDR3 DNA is TGCAGCGAGGTGGGAGGAGAGGGGACTGAA. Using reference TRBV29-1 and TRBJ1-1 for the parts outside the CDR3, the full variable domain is SAVISQKPSRDICQRGTSLTIQCQVDSQVTMMFWYRQQPGQSLTLIATANQGSEATYESGFVIDKFPISRPNLTFSTLTVSNMSPEDSSIYLCSEVGGEGTEAFFGQGTRLTVV.

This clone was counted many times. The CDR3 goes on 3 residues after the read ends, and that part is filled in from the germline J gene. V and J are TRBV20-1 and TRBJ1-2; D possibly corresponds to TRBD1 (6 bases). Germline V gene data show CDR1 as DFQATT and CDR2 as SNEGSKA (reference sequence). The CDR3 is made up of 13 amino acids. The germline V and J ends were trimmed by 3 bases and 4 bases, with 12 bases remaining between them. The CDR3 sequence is CSASSQGIYGYTF. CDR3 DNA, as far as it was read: TGCAGTGCTAGCTCACAGGGTATCTATGGC.